This paragraph reports one T cell receptor (beta chain). The data originate from a study of T cell changes during pregnancy in multiple sclerosis. The CDR3 totals 13 residues. The V gene's germline CDR1 is MNHEY and CDR2 SVGAGI. Here immunoSEQ multiplex PCR was the method, and the copy in TCRdb shows in-frame clones only, minus some. The sample contains around 69,000 clones, roughly 90% of which appear only once. The V gene is TRBV6-5, the J gene TRBJ2-5; 7 bases align to TRBD1. The DNA matches TRBJ2-7 better at its end, which makes the J call doubtful. The input for sequencing was CD8+ T cells from peripheral blood mononuclear cells, taken before pregnancy. This sequence was found in a female donor with multiple sclerosis, enrolled in a pregnancy study. CDR3: CASSSRDSYEQYF. The CDR3 DNA reads as TGTGCCAGCAGTTCTCGGGACAGCTACGAGCAGTACTTC.